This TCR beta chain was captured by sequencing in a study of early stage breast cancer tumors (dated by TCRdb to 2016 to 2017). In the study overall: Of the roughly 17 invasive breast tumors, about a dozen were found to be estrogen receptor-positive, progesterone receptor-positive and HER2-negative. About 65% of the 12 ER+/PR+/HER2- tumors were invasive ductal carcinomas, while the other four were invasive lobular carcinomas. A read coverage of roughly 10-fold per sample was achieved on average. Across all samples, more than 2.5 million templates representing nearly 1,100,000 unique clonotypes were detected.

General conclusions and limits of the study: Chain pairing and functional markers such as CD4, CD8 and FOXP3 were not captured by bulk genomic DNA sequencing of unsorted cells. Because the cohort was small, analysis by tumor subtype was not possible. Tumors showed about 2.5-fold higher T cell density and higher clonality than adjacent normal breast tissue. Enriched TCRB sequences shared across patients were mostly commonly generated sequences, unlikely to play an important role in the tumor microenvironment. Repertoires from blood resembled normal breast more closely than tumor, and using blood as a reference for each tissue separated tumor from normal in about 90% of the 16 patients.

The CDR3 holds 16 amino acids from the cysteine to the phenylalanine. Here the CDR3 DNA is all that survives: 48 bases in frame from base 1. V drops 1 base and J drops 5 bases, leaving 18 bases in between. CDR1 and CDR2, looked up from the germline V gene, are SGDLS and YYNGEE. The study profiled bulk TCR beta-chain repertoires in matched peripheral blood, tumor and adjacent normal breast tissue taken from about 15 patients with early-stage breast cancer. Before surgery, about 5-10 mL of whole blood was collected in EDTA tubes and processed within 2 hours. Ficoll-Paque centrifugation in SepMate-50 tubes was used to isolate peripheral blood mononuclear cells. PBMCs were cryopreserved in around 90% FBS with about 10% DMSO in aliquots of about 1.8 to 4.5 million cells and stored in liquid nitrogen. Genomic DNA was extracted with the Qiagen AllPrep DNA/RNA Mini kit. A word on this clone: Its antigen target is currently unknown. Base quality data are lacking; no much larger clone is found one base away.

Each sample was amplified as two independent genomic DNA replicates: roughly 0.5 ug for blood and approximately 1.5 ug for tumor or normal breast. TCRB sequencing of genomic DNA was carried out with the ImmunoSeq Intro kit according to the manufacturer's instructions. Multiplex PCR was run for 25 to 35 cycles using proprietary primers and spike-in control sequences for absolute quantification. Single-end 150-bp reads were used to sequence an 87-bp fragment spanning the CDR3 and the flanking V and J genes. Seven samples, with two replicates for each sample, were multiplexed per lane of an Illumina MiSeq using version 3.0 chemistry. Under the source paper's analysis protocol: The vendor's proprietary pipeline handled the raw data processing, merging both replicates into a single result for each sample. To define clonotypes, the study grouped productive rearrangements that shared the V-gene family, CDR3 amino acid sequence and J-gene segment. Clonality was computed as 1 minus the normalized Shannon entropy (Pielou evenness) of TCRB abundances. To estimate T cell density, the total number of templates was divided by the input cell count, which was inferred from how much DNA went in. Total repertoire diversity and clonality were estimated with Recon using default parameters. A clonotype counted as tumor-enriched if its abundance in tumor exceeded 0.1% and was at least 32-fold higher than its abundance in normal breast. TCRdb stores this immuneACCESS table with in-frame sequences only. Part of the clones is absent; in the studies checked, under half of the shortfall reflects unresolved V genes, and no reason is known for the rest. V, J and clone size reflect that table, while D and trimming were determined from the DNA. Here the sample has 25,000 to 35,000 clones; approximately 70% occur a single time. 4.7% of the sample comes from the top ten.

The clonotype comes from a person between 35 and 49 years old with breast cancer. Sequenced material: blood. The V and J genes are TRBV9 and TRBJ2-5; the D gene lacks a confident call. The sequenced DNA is TGTGCCAGCAGCGTATTGGCCGGGCAGAATGGCGAGACCCAGTACTTC. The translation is CASSVLAGQNGETQYF.